The 12 T cell receptor beta chains presented below share a single source sample, sequenced in a study of shared clonotypes between healthy human individuals. Profiled with immunoSEQ multiplex PCR; TCRdb holds only in-frame clones, not every one. The sample includes 2 million to 2.5 million clones, 90% to 96% of them seen just once. Sequencing was performed on naive CD4+ T cells sorted from blood. Specified subset: CD45RA+ positively selected. The source of these receptors is a man between 18 and 29 years old in good health.

This chain connects TRBV5-4 to TRBJ2-7, with 9 bases identical to TRBD1. The V gene end was trimmed by 1 base and the J gene end by 6 bases; junction bases not matched to a gene: 8. Germline V CDR1 and CDR2: SGHNT, YYREEE (reference sequence). The CDR3 has 15 residues. Here the CDR3 reads CASSLKGQGHSEQYF. CDR3 sequence (DNA): TGTGCCAGCAGCTTGAAAGGACAGGGGCATAGCGAGCAGTACTTC.

The chain combines TRBV7-2 with TRBJ2-1, with 10 bases that match TRBD2. Germline loops: CDR1 SGHTA, CDR2 FQGNSA. The trim removed 2 bases at V and 6 bases at J, leaving 4 bases unmatched. The CDR3 extends over 15 amino acids. CDR3 bases: TGTGCCAGCAGCTTACTAGCGGGAGTCTTCAATGAGCAGTTCTTC. Protein product: CASSLLAGVFNEQFF.

The chain employs TRBV7-2 and TRBJ1-1; D not certain. The ends were cut back, 1 base at V and 6 bases at J, with 9 bases in the middle. The CDR3 is made up of 13 amino acids. The germline gives CDR1 SGHTA, CDR2 FQGNSA. The CDR3: CASSLVFRPEAFF. CDR3 DNA sequence: TGTGCCAGCAGCTTAGTTTTTCGGCCTGAAGCTTTCTTT.

This chain connects TRBV7-8 to TRBJ1-2, with TRBD1 identical over 9 bases. CDR3 length: 14 amino acids. The J segment lost 3 bases and the V segment lost 6 bases, leaving 5 bases of the junction unmatched. The V gene's germline CDR1 is SGHVS and CDR2 FQNEAQ. CDR3 in DNA: TGTGCCAGCAGAGAGGACAGGGGAGACTATGGCTACACCTTC. Its translation: CASREDRGDYGYTF. The full variable domain, with the rest looked up from reference TRBV7-8 and TRBJ1-2, is GAGVSQSPRYKVAKRGQDVALRCDPISGHVSLFWYQQALGQGPEFLTYFQNEAQLDKSGLPSDRFFAERPEGSVSTLKIQRTQQEDSAVYLCASREDRGDYGYTFGSGTRLTVV.

The table lists this clone with a count of one. V usage is TRBV6-5 and J usage is TRBJ2-7, with D perhaps TRBD1 (5 bases). Germline CDR1 MNHEY, CDR2 SVGAGI. This CDR3 comprises 15 residues. Deletions cut 0 bases from V and 2 bases from J, with 11 bases between. The CDR3 DNA reads as TGTGCCAGCAGTTACTCGATCCAGGGCCCCTACGAGCAGTACTTC. This translates into CASSYSIQGPYEQYF.

The chain is built from TRBV11-2 and TRBJ2-7; no reliable D call. Per the germline V gene, CDR1 is SGHAT and CDR2 is FQNNGV. CDR3 length: 14 amino acids. V lost 4 bases and J 12 bases, leaving 22 bases between the germline ends. CDR3 DNA: TGTGCCAGCAGCTCCATCTCCGGCCAGGCCCCCCCGTACTTC. It specifies CASSSISGQAPPYF.

This chain uses TRBV2 with TRBJ2-3; 8 bases are shared with TRBD1. With 11 bases clipped from V and 5 bases from J, the junction kept 9 bases outside the gene matches. Germline CDR1 reads SNHLY; CDR2 reads FYNNEI. The CDR3 runs to 13 residues. Here the CDR3 DNA reads TGTGCCGGCTCGGGACAGGAGGTAGATACGCAGTATTTT. As protein: CAGSGQEVDTQYF.

The V gene is TRBV9, the J gene TRBJ1-1, with TRBD1 identical over 8 bases. Germline trimming cut 2 bases from V and 5 bases from J; bases unmatched to any gene: 8. The germline V gene has CDR1 SGDLS and CDR2 YYNGEE. The CDR3 runs 15 residues. The CDR3 nucleotides are TGTGCCAGCAGCGTTGCAGGGGGCTCGAAAACTGAAGCTTTCTTT. Its protein is CASSVAGGSKTEAFF.

The rearrangement links TRBV25-1 to TRBJ2-7; D unresolved. The CDR3 totals 13 residues. Germline lookup yields CDR1 MGHDK and CDR2 SYGVNS. V was trimmed by 3 bases and J by 3 bases, leaving 9 bases between them. The DNA of the CDR3 is TGTGCCAGCAGTGAGATACAGAGCTACGAGCAGTACTTC. Its translation: CASSEIQSYEQYF.

The chain joins TRBV27 to TRBJ2-5; D is perhaps TRBD2 (7 bases). The V end lost 2 bases, the J end lost 5 bases, and 15 bases lay between the germline ends. The germline V gene encodes CDR1 MNHEY and CDR2 SMNVEV (reference sequence). The CDR3 sequence is 15 residues long. CDR3 sequence: CASSLRRGGQETQYF. CDR3 bases: TGTGCCAGCAGTTTACGGAGGGGGGGCCAGGAGACCCAGTACTTC.

The chain joins TRBV6-6 to TRBJ1-1; 7 nucleotides line up with TRBD1. The CDR3 is 15 residues long. Trimming removed 6 bases from V and 2 bases from J; junction bases left unmatched: 9. Germline lookup yields CDR1 MNHNY and CDR2 SVGAGI (reference sequence). The CDR3, as DNA: TGTGCCAGCAGGCACAGGGGAACCGACAACACTGAAGCTTTCTTT. It encodes CASRHRGTDNTEAFF.

The V and J genes are TRBV10-3 and TRBJ2-3, with 7 positions matching TRBD1. The J segment lost 0 bases and the V segment lost 10 bases, leaving 7 bases of the junction unmatched. This CDR3 has 14 residues. Germline V gene data show CDR1 as ENHRY and CDR2 as SYGVKD. The chain's CDR3 is CATRRDSSTDTQYF. CDR3 nucleotides: TGTGCCACCAGACGGGACAGTAGCACAGATACGCAGTATTTT.